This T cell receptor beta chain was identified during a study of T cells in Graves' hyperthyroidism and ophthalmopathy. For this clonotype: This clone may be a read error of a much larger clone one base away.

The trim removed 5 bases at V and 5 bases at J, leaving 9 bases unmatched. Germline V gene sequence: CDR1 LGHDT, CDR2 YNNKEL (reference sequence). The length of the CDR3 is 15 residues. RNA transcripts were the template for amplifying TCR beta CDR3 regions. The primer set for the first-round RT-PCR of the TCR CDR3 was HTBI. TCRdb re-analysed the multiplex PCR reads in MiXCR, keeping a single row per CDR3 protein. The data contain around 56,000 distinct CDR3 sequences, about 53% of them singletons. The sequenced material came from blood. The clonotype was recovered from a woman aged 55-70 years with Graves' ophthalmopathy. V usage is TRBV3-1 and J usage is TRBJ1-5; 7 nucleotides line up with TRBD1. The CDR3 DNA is TGTGCCAGCAGCAAAACAGGGGACGTCGATCAGCCCCAGCATTTT. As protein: CASSKTGDVDQPQHF.